The following is a T cell receptor (beta chain) sequence with its context. Its antigen is as yet unknown. This sample stems from a study of T cell responses to AZD1222 COVID-19 vaccine. Study findings and constraints: Recipients of AZD1222 seropositive at baseline numbered only five or six. Targeting of unmutated variant regions was reportedly seen in nearly half of spike-specific TCRs. Vaccine-related CD4 TCRs covered spike, predominating at 160-218 and 743-854.

Generated by immunoSEQ multiplex PCR, the TCRdb table keeps only in-frame clones and is missing some. This sample has over 45,000 clones, with approximately 86% found just once. Germline V gives CDR1 MNHEY, CDR2 SMNVEV (reference sequence). The CDR3 length is 14 residues. Deletions cut 7 bases from V and 1 base from J, with 10 bases between. The TCR sequence derives from an adult in good health. The chain recombines TRBV27 with TRBJ2-2, with D possibly matching TRBD2 (5 bases). The material was peripheral blood, obtained on day 0 of AZD1222 vaccination. DNA of the CDR3: TGTGCCAGCACATTCGGACTGAACACCGGGGAGCTGTTTTTT. It is translated as CASTFGLNTGELFF.